This T cell receptor (beta chain) was observed in a study of blood T cell repertoires in COVID-19. Whole-study context: Some COVID-19 samples were acute and others convalescent; all came from the United States, Italy and Spain. PBMCs, B-cell-depleted T cells, or T cells provided the cDNA or gDNA that made up the material.

This clone was detected a few times. V gave up 5 bases and J gave up 1 base; unmatched junction bases: 4. The V gene's germline CDR1 is GTSNPN and CDR2 SVGIG (reference sequence). The CDR3 consists of 13 residues. As handled by the study authors: Nucleated cell counts were estimated from reference gene primer amplification. Here immunoSEQ multiplex PCR was the method, and the copy in TCRdb shows in-frame clones only, minus some. That table gives V, J and clone size, and the DNA gave D and trimming. The sample has some 68,000 clones; 70% to 85% are singletons. The rearrangement uses TRBV30 and TRBJ1-1; TRBD1 matches at 7 bases. Material: peripheral blood. The clonotype comes from a man in his 70s with acute or convalescent COVID-19. Here the CDR3 DNA reads TGTGCCTGGGTGGGACAGACGAACACTGAAGCTTTCTTT. Its translation is CAWVGQTNTEAFF.